What follows is one TCR beta chain and its context. This clone was found once. Its antigen target is currently unknown. The sample holds no much larger clone one base away, and base qualities are not on file. The CDR3 contains 15 residues, cysteine and phenylalanine counted. Only CDR3 DNA remains: 45 bases, in frame from the first base. V and J lose 1 base and 0 bases, and a span of 6 bases separates them. Sequences SGHVS (CDR1) and FQNEAQ (CDR2) are obtained from the germline V gene. Whole blood was collected in K2EDTA tubes by collaborating institutions according to the institutions' own protocols. Collaborator samples were shipped for TCRbeta analysis as frozen whole blood, isolated PBMCs, or DNA extracted from either sample type. The immunoSEQ Assay, a bias-controlled multiplex PCR, was used to amplify TCRbeta CDR3 regions from genomic DNA. As for how the authors treated the data: The number of nucleated cells in each sample was estimated from the amplification of reference gene primers within the assay. Sequence reads were collapsed and filtered to measure the absolute abundance of every unique TCRbeta CDR3 rearrangement. For each sample, productive Simpson clonality was calculated as the square root of Simpson's diversity index across productive rearrangements. Drawn from immuneACCESS, this table holds only the in-frame rearrangements with V and J called that TCRdb kept. Clones are partly lost; checked studies trace under half to an unresolved V gene and leave the rest unexplained. Clone size and the V and J calls come from that table; the DNA yielded D and trimming. The table for this sample lists roughly 330,000 clones; approximately 88% of them were counted only once. The ten top clones hold roughly 4% of the sample.

This specimen belongs to a study of blood T cell repertoires in COVID-19 (dated by TCRdb to about 2020). Study-wide context: Collaborator samples came from the United States, Italy and Spain and covered acute and convalescent phases of COVID-19. The samples were drawn from the first 160 participants of the ongoing ImmuneRACE study and from 1,254 subjects provided by 6 global collaborators. A de-identified subject ID, COVID-19 status, age in years and sex were almost always included in the sample metadata. The repertoires were made available in a free public database intended to serve as a resource for research on the immune response to SARS-CoV-2. The prospective study material was composed of cDNA or gDNA derived from T cells, B-cell-depleted T cells, or PBMCs. Deeply sampled blood TCRbeta repertoires from subjects exposed to, actively infected with, or recovered from COVID-19 were included in the dataset. Where available, HLA class I and class II types were obtained from metadata supplied by the sample provider rather than from assay-based typing. Beyond this particular receptor, the publication reports: The amount of clinical and demographic metadata varied by source and participant and was provided uncurated.

The chain couples TRBV7-8 to TRBJ1-4, with no D gene named confidently. The receptor comes from a woman between 45 and 60 years old with active or convalescent COVID-19. Sequenced sample: peripheral blood. The DNA is as follows: TGTGCCAGCAGCTTAGGGGCGACAACTAATGAAAAACTGTTTTTT. It encodes CASSLGATTNEKLFF.